These T cell receptor beta chains were read from a single sample in a study of blood T cell repertoires in COVID-19. The method was immunoSEQ multiplex PCR; TCRdb's version includes in-frame clones alone and lacks a portion of them. The sample lists 250,000 or so clones, around 81% occurring once. The specimen was PBMCs or T cells enriched from blood (not recorded which). The receptors shown here come from a man aged 45-65 years who had recovered from COVID-19. Both conserved end residues are part of each CDR3. The D gene is left open where the match is weak. Clone size is not always given. Where it is, it says once, few, many or a class for expanded clones.

J gene: TRBJ2-3; V gene: TRBV9; D gene: TRBD2; CDR3 length: 14; clone size: .; CDR3 DNA: TGTGCCAGCAGCGTAGCAGCGGGGGGAGATACGCAGTATTTT; CDR3 protein: CASSVAAGGDTQYF
J gene: TRBJ1-5; V gene: TRBV6-1; D gene: .; CDR3 length: 17; clone size: .; CDR3 DNA: TGTGCCAGCAGTGAAGGAGTGGGGGCGATGGGCAATCAGCCCCAGCATTTT; CDR3 protein: CASSEGVGAMGNQPQHF
J gene: TRBJ2-7; V gene: TRBV3-1/TRBV3-2; D gene: .; CDR3 length: 15; clone size: .; CDR3 DNA: TGTGCCAGCAGCTTTTACAGGGCCAGCTCCTACGAGCAGTACTTC; CDR3 protein: CASSFYRASSYEQYF
J gene: TRBJ2-5; V gene: TRBV5-4; D gene: .; CDR3 length: 12; clone size: .; CDR3 DNA: TGTGCCAGCAGCCGGGACCAAGAGACCCAGTACTTC; CDR3 protein: CASSRDQETQYF
J gene: TRBJ2-7; V gene: TRBV7-9; D gene: TRBD1; CDR3 length: 15; clone size: .; CDR3 DNA: TGTGCCAGCAGCTTCGGTGTGCAGGGGGTCTACGAGCAGTACTTC; CDR3 protein: CASSFGVQGVYEQYF
J gene: TRBJ2-1; V gene: TRBV9; D gene: .; CDR3 length: 14; clone size: .; CDR3 DNA: TGTGCCAGCAGCCTGGACAGTTATCGGAATGAGCAGTTCTTC; CDR3 protein: CASSLDSYRNEQFF
J gene: TRBJ2-1; V gene: TRBV7-6; D gene: .; CDR3 length: 13; clone size: .; CDR3 DNA: TGTGCCAGCTCCGGACAGTCCTACAATGAGCAGTTCTTC; CDR3 protein: CASSGQSYNEQFF
J gene: TRBJ2-5; V gene: TRBV3-1/TRBV3-2; D gene: .; CDR3 length: 11; clone size: .; CDR3 DNA: TGTGCCATCGGAGCAGGGGAGACCCAGTACTTC; CDR3 protein: CAIGAGETQYF
J gene: TRBJ2-3; V gene: TRBV2; D gene: TRBD2; CDR3 length: 14; clone size: .; CDR3 DNA: TGTGCCAGCGACGGTAGCGGGAGGGCTGATACGCAGTATTTT; CDR3 protein: CASDGSGRADTQYF
J gene: TRBJ2-3; V gene: TRBV24-1; D gene: .; CDR3 length: 13; clone size: .; CDR3 DNA: TGTGCCACCAGCGGCGGTGGGACAGATACGCAGTATTTT; CDR3 protein: CATSGGGTDTQYF
J gene: TRBJ2-3; V gene: TRBV2; D gene: TRBD2; CDR3 length: 15; clone size: .; CDR3 DNA: TGTGCCAGCAGTGAGGGACTACCTAGCACAGATACGCAGTATTTT; CDR3 protein: CASSEGLPSTDTQYF
J gene: TRBJ2-3; V gene: TRBV6-2/TRBV6-3; D gene: TRBD2; CDR3 length: 13; clone size: once; CDR3 DNA: TGTGCCAGTAGCGGGAGGCGTACAGATACGCAGTATTTT; CDR3 protein: CASSGRRTDTQYF
J gene: TRBJ2-2; V gene: TRBV5-1; D gene: .; CDR3 length: 15; clone size: once; CDR3 DNA: TGCGCCAGCAGCTTGTGGGACACGAACACCGGGGAGCTGTTTTTT; CDR3 protein: CASSLWDTNTGELFF
J gene: TRBJ2-1; V gene: TRBV4-2; D gene: TRBD2; CDR3 length: 16; clone size: once; CDR3 DNA: TGTGCCAGCAGCCAAGGTAGGACTAGCGCAGACAATGAGCAGTTCTTC; CDR3 protein: CASSQGRTSADNEQFF
J gene: TRBJ2-1; V gene: TRBV11-3; D gene: .; CDR3 length: 14; clone size: .; CDR3 DNA: TGTGCCAGCAGCTTAGAGGCCCGAAACAATGAGCAGTTCTTC; CDR3 protein: CASSLEARNNEQFF
J gene: TRBJ1-4; V gene: TRBV10-3; D gene: TRBD1; CDR3 length: 14; clone size: .; CDR3 DNA: TGTGCCATCTCAGAAGGGGGCGCTTATGAAAAACTGTTTTTT; CDR3 protein: CAISEGGAYEKLFF
J gene: TRBJ2-4; V gene: TRBV19; D gene: TRBD1; CDR3 length: 12; clone size: once; CDR3 DNA: TGTGCCAGTAGTTTAGGACAGGGCGGTCAGTACTTC; CDR3 protein: CASSLGQGGQYF
J gene: TRBJ2-1; V gene: TRBV4-1; D gene: TRBD1; CDR3 length: 14; clone size: once; CDR3 DNA: TGCGCCAGCAGCCAAGCGATCAGGGGGAATGAGCAGTTCTTC; CDR3 protein: CASSQAIRGNEQFF
J gene: TRBJ2-1; V gene: TRBV20-1; D gene: TRBD2; CDR3 length: 14; clone size: .; CDR3 DNA: TGCAGTGCTAGTGCTAGCGGGAGGACCAATGAGCAGTTCTTC; CDR3 protein: CSASASGRTNEQFF
J gene: TRBJ1-2; V gene: TRBV6-1; D gene: TRBD1; CDR3 length: 16; clone size: .; CDR3 DNA: TGTGCCAGCAGTGCTACGACAGGGGGCGTGAACTATGGCTACACCTTC; CDR3 protein: CASSATTGGVNYGYTF
J gene: TRBJ2-3; V gene: TRBV29-1; D gene: .; CDR3 length: 14; clone size: .; CDR3 DNA: TGCAGCGTCTCTCGGACCGGGGTGGGAGATACGCAGTATTTT; CDR3 protein: CSVSRTGVGDTQYF
J gene: TRBJ1-1; V gene: TRBV20-1; D gene: .; CDR3 length: 13; clone size: .; CDR3 DNA: TGCAGTGCTAGTCAGGGGTGGGACACTGAAGCTTTCTTT; CDR3 protein: CSASQGWDTEAFF
J gene: TRBJ1-2; V gene: TRBV24-1; D gene: .; CDR3 length: 14; clone size: once; CDR3 DNA: TGTGCCACCAGTGACCCCGCCAGGAACTATGGCTACACCTTC; CDR3 protein: CATSDPARNYGYTF
J gene: TRBJ1-1; V gene: TRBV10-3; D gene: .; CDR3 length: 14; clone size: .; CDR3 DNA: TGTGCCATCACCAGGACAGAATCGAACACTGAAGCTTTCTTT; CDR3 protein: CAITRTESNTEAFF
J gene: TRBJ2-7; V gene: TRBV5-6; D gene: TRBD2; CDR3 length: 15; clone size: .; CDR3 DNA: TGTGCCAGCAGCTTGGATGGCGGGGGGGCCTACGAGCAGTACTTC; CDR3 protein: CASSLDGGGAYEQYF
J gene: TRBJ2-3; V gene: TRBV5-1; D gene: TRBD1; CDR3 length: 16; clone size: .; CDR3 DNA: TGCGCCAGCAGGGCGAAGGACAGGGCTAGCACAGATACGCAGTATTTT; CDR3 protein: CASRAKDRASTDTQYF
J gene: TRBJ2-7; V gene: TRBV10-3; D gene: TRBD1; CDR3 length: 14; clone size: once; CDR3 DNA: TGTGCCATCAGTGGGACAGGAGTCTCCTACGAGCAGTACTTC; CDR3 protein: CAISGTGVSYEQYF
J gene: TRBJ1-1; V gene: TRBV6-4; D gene: TRBD1; CDR3 length: 18; clone size: .; CDR3 DNA: TGTGCCACCTCAAACGGAACCCACTGGACAGGGTGGTACACTGAAGCTTTCTTT; CDR3 protein: CATSNGTHWTGWYTEAFF
J gene: TRBJ2-1; V gene: TRBV19; D gene: TRBD2; CDR3 length: 14; clone size: .; CDR3 DNA: TGTGCCTGCCGGTGGGGGCGGGGGGACAATGAGCAGTTCTTC; CDR3 protein: CACRWGRGDNEQFF
J gene: TRBJ2-1; V gene: TRBV19; D gene: TRBD2; CDR3 length: 16; clone size: .; CDR3 DNA: TGTGCCAGTAGCCCTCTAGGGACTAGCGGATTGGTTGAGCAGTTCTTC; CDR3 protein: CASSPLGTSGLVEQFF
J gene: TRBJ2-3; V gene: TRBV4-2; D gene: TRBD2; CDR3 length: 19; clone size: .; CDR3 DNA: TGTGCCAGCAGCCAAGTTAGCGGGACCGGACTAGCGGGAGAACGTACGCAGTATTTT; CDR3 protein: CASSQVSGTGLAGERTQYF
J gene: TRBJ1-6; V gene: TRBV28; D gene: .; CDR3 length: 13; clone size: .; CDR3 DNA: TGTGCCAGCAGTTGGGGGGTGGATTCACCCCTCCACTTT; CDR3 protein: CASSWGVDSPLHF
J gene: TRBJ2-5; V gene: TRBV4-2; D gene: TRBD2; CDR3 length: 16; clone size: .; CDR3 DNA: TGTGCCAGCAGCCAAGAGCCTAGCGGGAGATTCGAGACCCAGTACTTC; CDR3 protein: CASSQEPSGRFETQYF
J gene: TRBJ2-7; V gene: TRBV4-1; D gene: TRBD1; CDR3 length: 15; clone size: .; CDR3 DNA: TGCGCCAGCAGCCAAGATGGACCAGGGGGAAACGAGCAGTACTTC; CDR3 protein: CASSQDGPGGNEQYF
J gene: TRBJ1-5; V gene: TRBV27; D gene: .; CDR3 length: 19; clone size: .; CDR3 DNA: TGTGCCAGCAGTTTACGATCGGGACCTAGGGAGGGTGTACATCAGCCCCAGCATTTT; CDR3 protein: CASSLRSGPREGVHQPQHF
J gene: TRBJ2-7; V gene: TRBV5-1; D gene: TRBD2; CDR3 length: 15; clone size: .; CDR3 DNA: TGCGCCAGCAGCTTGGGTAGCGGGGGGGCGGACGAGCAGTACTTC; CDR3 protein: CASSLGSGGADEQYF
J gene: TRBJ1-2; V gene: TRBV18; D gene: .; CDR3 length: 13; clone size: .; CDR3 DNA: TGTGCCAGCTCACCAACCCAGGGGAGTGGCTACACCTTC; CDR3 protein: CASSPTQGSGYTF
J gene: TRBJ1-4; V gene: TRBV2; D gene: TRBD1; CDR3 length: 14; clone size: .; CDR3 DNA: TGTGCCAGTAAACAGGGGAACGCTAATGAAAAACTGTTTTTT; CDR3 protein: CASKQGNANEKLFF
J gene: TRBJ2-7; V gene: TRBV7-2; D gene: TRBD1; CDR3 length: 14; clone size: .; CDR3 DNA: TGTGCCAGCAGCAGGGACAGGGATAGGTACGAGCAGTACTTC; CDR3 protein: CASSRDRDRYEQYF
J gene: TRBJ1-4; V gene: TRBV6-5; D gene: TRBD1; CDR3 length: 14; clone size: .; CDR3 DNA: TGTGCCAGCAGTTCCGGACAGGAGCCAACTGCGGGATTTTTT; CDR3 protein: CASSSGQEPTAGFF
J gene: TRBJ2-7; V gene: TRBV5-1; D gene: .; CDR3 length: 12; clone size: .; CDR3 DNA: TGCGCCAGCAGTAGACAGAGCTACGAGCAGTACTTC; CDR3 protein: CASSRQSYEQYF
J gene: TRBJ2-3; V gene: TRBV10-3; D gene: TRBD2; CDR3 length: 15; clone size: once; CDR3 DNA: TGTGCCATCAGGTACAGCGGGAGTAACGCAGATACGCAGTATTTT; CDR3 protein: CAIRYSGSNADTQYF
J gene: TRBJ1-2; V gene: TRBV12-5; D gene: TRBD1; CDR3 length: 14; clone size: .; CDR3 DNA: TGTGCTAGTGCGGGGACAGGGGGCAACTATGGCTACACCTTC; CDR3 protein: CASAGTGGNYGYTF
J gene: TRBJ1-4; V gene: TRBV30; D gene: .; CDR3 length: 13; clone size: .; CDR3 DNA: TGTGCCTGGAGTGTGACGGACAGTGAAAAACTGTTTTTT; CDR3 protein: CAWSVTDSEKLFF
J gene: TRBJ2-2; V gene: TRBV9; D gene: TRBD1; CDR3 length: 16; clone size: .; CDR3 DNA: TGTGCCAGCAGCGCGAGGGGGCTAGTGGCCACCGGGGAGCTGTTTTTT; CDR3 protein: CASSARGLVATGELFF
J gene: TRBJ2-7; V gene: TRBV19; D gene: TRBD1; CDR3 length: 15; clone size: .; CDR3 DNA: TGTGCCAGTATCGCGGGAACCGGGACAGGGAACGAGCAGTACTTC; CDR3 protein: CASIAGTGTGNEQYF
J gene: TRBJ1-2; V gene: TRBV4-2; D gene: TRBD1; CDR3 length: 16; clone size: .; CDR3 DNA: TGTGCCAGCAGCCAGGTTTTCCGGGACAGGGGATATGGCTACACCTTC; CDR3 protein: CASSQVFRDRGYGYTF
J gene: TRBJ1-3; V gene: TRBV27; D gene: .; CDR3 length: 13; clone size: few; CDR3 DNA: TGTGCCAGCTCACTGCGGGTCGGAAACACCATATATTTT; CDR3 protein: CASSLRVGNTIYF
J gene: TRBJ1-2; V gene: TRBV19; D gene: .; CDR3 length: 16; clone size: .; CDR3 DNA: TGTGCCAGTAGTATTGAGGGTACGATGTCTAACTATGGCTACACCTTC; CDR3 protein: CASSIEGTMSNYGYTF
J gene: TRBJ2-3; V gene: TRBV4-1; D gene: TRBD2; CDR3 length: 17; clone size: .; CDR3 DNA: TGCGCCAGCAGCCAACCCCCTAGCGGGGGGGCAGAAGATACGCAGTATTTT; CDR3 protein: CASSQPPSGGAEDTQYF
J gene: TRBJ1-4; V gene: TRBV4-1; D gene: .; CDR3 length: 15; clone size: .; CDR3 DNA: TGCGCCAGCAGCCAAGGGGAGCAGTCTAATGAAAAACTGTTTTTT; CDR3 protein: CASSQGEQSNEKLFF
J gene: TRBJ2-5; V gene: TRBV29-1; D gene: TRBD1; CDR3 length: 17; clone size: .; CDR3 DNA: TGCAGCGTTGAAGAGCGGGATTGGGGACAGGGAAGAGAGACCCAGTACTTC; CDR3 protein: CSVEERDWGQGRETQYF
J gene: TRBJ1-1; V gene: TRBV30; D gene: TRBD1; CDR3 length: 15; clone size: .; CDR3 DNA: TGTGCCTGGACCGGGACAGGGTGGGGAGGAGCTGAAGCTTTCTTT; CDR3 protein: CAWTGTGWGGAEAFF
J gene: TRBJ1-5; V gene: TRBV30; D gene: TRBD1; CDR3 length: 13; clone size: .; CDR3 DNA: TGTGCCTGGGCCACAGGGGCCAATCAGCCCCAGCATTTT; CDR3 protein: CAWATGANQPQHF
J gene: TRBJ2-7; V gene: TRBV11-3; D gene: .; CDR3 length: 15; clone size: .; CDR3 DNA: TGTGCCGCGTCTTCGCGGGGAGGTACATCCTACGAGCAGTACTTC; CDR3 protein: CAASSRGGTSYEQYF